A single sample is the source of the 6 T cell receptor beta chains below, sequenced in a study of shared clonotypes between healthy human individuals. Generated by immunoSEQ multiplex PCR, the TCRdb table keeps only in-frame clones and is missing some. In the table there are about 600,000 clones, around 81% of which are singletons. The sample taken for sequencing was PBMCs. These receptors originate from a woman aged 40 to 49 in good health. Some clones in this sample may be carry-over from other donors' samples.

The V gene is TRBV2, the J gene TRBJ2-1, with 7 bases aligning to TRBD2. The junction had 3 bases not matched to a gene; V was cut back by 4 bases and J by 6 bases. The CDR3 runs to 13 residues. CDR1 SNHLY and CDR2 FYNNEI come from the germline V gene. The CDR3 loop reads CASSASGGNEQFF. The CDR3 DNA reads TGTGCCAGCAGTGCTAGCGGCGGCAATGAGCAGTTCTTC.

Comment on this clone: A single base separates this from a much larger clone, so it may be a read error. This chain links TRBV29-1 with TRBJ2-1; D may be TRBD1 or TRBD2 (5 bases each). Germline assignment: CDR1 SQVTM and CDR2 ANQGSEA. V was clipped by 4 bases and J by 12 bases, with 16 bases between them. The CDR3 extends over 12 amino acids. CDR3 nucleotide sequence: TGCAGCGTTGTACAGGCGGGCTTCGGGCAGTTCTTC. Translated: CSVVQAGFGQFF.

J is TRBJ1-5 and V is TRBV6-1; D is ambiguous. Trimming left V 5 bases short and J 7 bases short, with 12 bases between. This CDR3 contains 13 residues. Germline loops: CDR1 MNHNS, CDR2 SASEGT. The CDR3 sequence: CASSPAERQPQHF. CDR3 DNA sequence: TGTGCCAGCAGTCCAGCTGAGAGGCAGCCCCAGCATTTT.

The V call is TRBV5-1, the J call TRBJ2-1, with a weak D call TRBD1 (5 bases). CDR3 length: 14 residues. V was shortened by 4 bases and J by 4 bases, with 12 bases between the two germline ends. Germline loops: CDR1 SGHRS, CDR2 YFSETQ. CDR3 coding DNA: TGCGCCAGCAGCACCGGACACGGATACAATGAGCAGTTCTTC. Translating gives CASSTGHGYNEQFF.

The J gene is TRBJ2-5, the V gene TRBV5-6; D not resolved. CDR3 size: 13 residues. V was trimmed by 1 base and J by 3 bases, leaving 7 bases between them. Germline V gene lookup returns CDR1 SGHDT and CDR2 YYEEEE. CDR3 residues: CASSLWAEETQYF. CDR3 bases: TGTGCCAGCAGCTTGTGGGCGGAAGAGACCCAGTACTTC.

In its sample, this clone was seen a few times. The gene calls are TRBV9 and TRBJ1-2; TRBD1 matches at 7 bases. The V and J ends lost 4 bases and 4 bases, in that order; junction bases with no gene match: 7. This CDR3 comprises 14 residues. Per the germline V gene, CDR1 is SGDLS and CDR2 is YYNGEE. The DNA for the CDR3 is TGTGCCAGCAGCCCAGGACAGGCCCCCTATGGCTACACCTTC. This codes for CASSPGQAPYGYTF.